This T cell receptor (beta chain) was identified in a study of blood T cell repertoires in COVID-19. The wider study: The study drew acute and convalescent COVID-19 samples from the United States, Italy and Spain. From T cells, B-cell-depleted T cells, or PBMCs came the material, which was cDNA or gDNA.

Original data processing: Amplification from reference gene primers served as the basis for estimated nucleated cell counts. Data came from immunoSEQ multiplex PCR; TCRdb stores just in-frame clones and leaves some out. That table is the source of V, J and clone size, and D and trimming were worked out from the DNA. This sample carries roughly 250,000 clones, around 87% of them seen once, and the ten largest clones take 2.3%. Germline values: CDR1 LNHDA, CDR2 SQIVND (reference sequence). The V segment lost 7 bases and the J segment 8 bases; nucleotides outside the gene matches: 3. The CDR3 loop spans 12 amino acids.

Sequencing was carried out using peripheral blood. The sequence derives from a woman aged 45-65 years with acute or convalescent COVID-19. This chain uses TRBV19 with TRBJ1-4; TRBD1 agrees at 8 bases. The CDR3 here is CASTGGLEKLFF. The CDR3 DNA follows: TGTGCCAGTACAGGGGGCTTGGAAAAACTGTTTTTT. Drawing the rest from reference TRBV19 and TRBJ1-4, the complete variable domain is DGGITQSPKYLFRKEGQNVTLSCEQNLNHDAMYWYRQDPGQGLRLIYYSQIVNDFQKGDIAEGYSVSREKKESFPLTVTSAQKNPTAFYLCASTGGLEKLFFGSGTQLSVL.